These T cell receptor beta chains were read from a single sample in a study of T cells in Graves' hyperthyroidism and ophthalmopathy. TCRdb recomputed calls from the multiplex PCR reads with MiXCR, one row per CDR3 protein. The data show around 600,000 distinct CDR3 sequences, with 13% to 15% seen just once and under 15% held by the top ten. The sequencing input was blood. These receptors came from a woman between 45 and 60 years old with Graves' ophthalmopathy. Each CDR3 is given with its conserved first and last residue. Fields, in order: CDR3 length, J gene, D gene, clone size, V gene, CDR3 DNA, CDR3 protein. A D gene is named only where the DNA matches it firmly. Not all rows give a size; the values are once, few, many and, for expanded clones, a class.

14	TRBJ2-7	.	.	TRBV4-3	TGCGCCAGCAGCCAAGATCAGGGTGGCTACGAGCAGTACTTC	CASSQDQGGYEQYF
14	TRBJ2-1	.	many	TRBV6-1	TGTGCCAGCAGATTTGGCGGGACCTACAATGAGCAGTTCTTC	CASRFGGTYNEQFF
15	TRBJ2-3	TRBD2	many	TRBV30	TGTGCCTGGAGTGCGACTAGCGGGAGTGCAGATACGCAGTATTTT	CAWSATSGSADTQYF
15	TRBJ1-1	TRBD1	few	TRBV20-1	TGCAGTGCTAGAACGGGACAGGCCCGGAGCACTGAAGCTTTCTTT	CSARTGQARSTEAFF
14	TRBJ1-3	.	few	TRBV3-1	TGTGCCAGCAGCCGGAGGACAACTGGAAACACCATATATTTT	CASSRRTTGNTIYF
15	TRBJ2-1	.	many	TRBV7-2	TGTGCCAGCAGCTTAGACGGGACACCACACAATGAGCAGTTCTTC	CASSLDGTPHNEQFF
16	TRBJ1-1	.	few	TRBV4-2	TGTGCCAGCAGCCAAGATGGCATTGGGCTGAACACTGAAGCTTTCTTT	CASSQDGIGLNTEAFF
14	TRBJ2-7	.	.	TRBV10-3	TGTGCCATCCGCGGTTCGGGGAACACCTACGAGCAGTACTTC	CAIRGSGNTYEQYF
13	TRBJ2-7	TRBD1	many	TRBV29-1	TGCAGCGTGAACCGGGACAGGGGACGCGAGCAGTACTTC	CSVNRDRGREQYF
16	TRBJ1-5	TRBD1	.	TRBV4-1	TGCGCCAGCAGCCAACCTCGACAGGGGAGTAATCAGCCCCAGCATTTT	CASSQPRQGSNQPQHF
16	TRBJ1-1	.	few	TRBV19	TGTGCCAGTAGTATTTGGTCAGGGATCGGGAACACTGAAGCTTTCTTT	CASSIWSGIGNTEAFF
16	TRBJ2-3	.	.	TRBV19	TGTGCCAGTAGTAGGCCTAGCGGAGGGGGGGCAGATACGCAGTATTTT	CASSRPSGGGADTQYF
16	TRBJ1-5	.	few	TRBV28	TGTGCCAGCAGTTTGTATACAGGGTGGGGCAATCAGCCCCAGCATTTT	CASSLYTGWGNQPQHF
16	TRBJ2-3	TRBD2	.	TRBV20-1	TGCAGTGCACCTCTAGGTCTAGCGGGAGTAGTAGATACGCAGTATTTT	CSAPLGLAGVVDTQYF
15	TRBJ2-2	.	many	TRBV18	TGTGCCAGCTCACCAGACGGATTTAACACCGGGGAGCTGTTTTTT	CASSPDGFNTGELFF
16	TRBJ2-3	TRBD2	many	TRBV9	TGTGCCAGCAGCGTAGATAGCGGGAGTTGGTTTGATACGCAGTATTTT	CASSVDSGSWFDTQYF
13	TRBJ2-3	.	many	TRBV20-1	TGCAGTTCACCTCTCGGCAGTACAGATACGCAGTATTTT	CSSPLGSTDTQYF
15	TRBJ1-1	.	many	TRBV28	TGTGCCAGCAGTTCCCCCTTAGTGACCAACACTGAAGCTTTCTTT	CASSSPLVTNTEAFF
13	TRBJ2-7	.	many	TRBV20-1	TGCAGTGCCAGGGACGGGGGCAACTACGAGCAGTACTTC	CSARDGGNYEQYF
14	TRBJ1-5	.	few	TRBV9	TGTGCCAGCAGCGTGGCACAGGGTGGTCAGCCCCAGCATTTT	CASSVAQGGQPQHF
18	TRBJ2-1	.	many	TRBV11-2	TGTGCCAGCAGCTTAGGGGGCTTGGCGGCGAGCTCCTACAATGAGCAGTTCTTC	CASSLGGLAASSYNEQFF
17	TRBJ2-2	TRBD1	many	TRBV10-3	TGTGCCATCAGGGGACAGGGCCAGTCAACGAACACCGGGGAGCTGTTTTTT	CAIRGQGQSTNTGELFF
15	TRBJ2-5	.	.	TRBV6-2/TRBV6-3	TGTGCCAGCAGTACACAAAGGACAGTAGAAGAGACCCAGTACTTC	CASSTQRTVEETQYF
16	TRBJ1-4	.	.	TRBV6-1	TGTGCCAGCAGTGAAAGAAAGGGAACGGCTAATGAAAAACTGTTTTTT	CASSERKGTANEKLFF
16	TRBJ2-3	.	many	TRBV4-3	TGCGCCAGCAGCCAAGGCGGAGGGTTACACACAGATACGCAGTATTTT	CASSQGGGLHTDTQYF
18	TRBJ2-7	.	few	TRBV28	TGTGCCAGCAGTTTTGGGACAGGGTACAGGACTAGCGGCTACGAGCAGTACTTC	CASSFGTGYRTSGYEQYF
17	TRBJ2-7	TRBD2	many	TRBV12-3/TRBV12-4	TGTGCCAGCAGTCACTACGGTGCTCTAGCGGGAGTTTACGAGCAGTACTTC	CASSHYGALAGVYEQYF
15	TRBJ2-1	TRBD2	many	TRBV27	TGTGCCAGCAGGACGGGACTAGCGAGTTACAATGAGCAGTTCTTC	CASRTGLASYNEQFF
18	TRBJ2-5	TRBD1	many	TRBV28	TGTGCCAGCCTAAAAGGGACAGGGGCAGCTACGTACCAAGAGACCCAGTACTTC	CASLKGTGAATYQETQYF
13	TRBJ2-7	TRBD2	many	TRBV10-3	TGTGCCATCAGGCTAGCGGCCCAATACGAGCAGTACTTC	CAIRLAAQYEQYF
14	TRBJ2-1	.	.	TRBV10-2	TGTGCCAGCAGTGAGTCTAAGATGAGCAATGAGCAGTTCTTC	CASSESKMSNEQFF
17	TRBJ1-3	TRBD1	many	TRBV7-8	TGTGCCAGCAGCTTAGTTCTGGCAGGGGGCCGCAGAAACACCATATATTTT	CASSLVLAGGRRNTIYF
16	TRBJ2-1	TRBD2	.	TRBV6-2/TRBV6-3	TGTGCCAGCAGTTCTCCAACTAGCGGGAGGGTCTATGAGCAGTTCTTC	CASSSPTSGRVYEQFF
15	TRBJ2-1	.	many	TRBV12-3/TRBV12-4	TGTGCCAGCAACCCTCGGGCGAGCTCCTACAATGAGCAGTTCTTC	CASNPRASSYNEQFF
17	TRBJ2-7	TRBD1	few	TRBV7-6	TGTGCCAGCAGCTATTTTTCGGGGGACAGGGCCTTCTACGAGCAGTACTTC	CASSYFSGDRAFYEQYF
14	TRBJ1-2	.	many	TRBV3-1	TGTGCCAGCAGCCCACCCGTAATTACCTATGGCTACACCTTC	CASSPPVITYGYTF
15	TRBJ2-7	TRBD2	many	TRBV3-1	TGTGCCAGCAGCCAAGAACCTAGCGGGCCCTACGAGCAGTACTTC	CASSQEPSGPYEQYF
17	TRBJ2-3	TRBD2	.	TRBV6-2/TRBV6-3	TGTGCCAGCAGTGAGGGGACTAGCGGGAGCGTGCCAGATACGCAGTATTTT	CASSEGTSGSVPDTQYF
11	TRBJ2-5	.	few	TRBV2	TGTGCCGGCCAGAGGGAAAAGACCCAGTACTTC	CAGQREKTQYF
13	TRBJ1-5	.	.	TRBV28	TGTGCCAGCGGAAGCGATAGCAATCAGCCCCAGCATTTT	CASGSDSNQPQHF
15	TRBJ1-1	TRBD1	few	TRBV15	TGTGCCACCAGCAGAAAGGGACAGGGACACACTGAAGCTTTCTTT	CATSRKGQGHTEAFF
14	TRBJ2-1	TRBD1	many	TRBV24-1	TGTGCCACCAGTGGAAGGACAGGGTATCGGGAGCAGTTCTTC	CATSGRTGYREQFF
19	TRBJ2-1	TRBD2	.	TRBV5-8	TGTGCCAGAAGCCGACGGACTAGCGGGAGGTCAAGCTCCTACAATGAGCAGTTCTTC	CARSRRTSGRSSSYNEQFF
15	TRBJ1-2	.	many	TRBV9	TGTGCCAGCAGCGTAGGGGGGTTCGCTAACTATGGCTACACCTTC	CASSVGGFANYGYTF
14	TRBJ2-1	.	many	TRBV11-3	TGTGCCAGCAGCTTAGTTTCGGGGCTCAATGAGCAGTTCTTC	CASSLVSGLNEQFF
13	TRBJ1-2	.	few	TRBV27	TGTGCCAGCAGGGCGAGTGGGGGCGGTGGCTACACCTTC	CASRASGGGGYTF
18	TRBJ2-3	TRBD2	.	TRBV7-2	TGTGCCAGCAGCTACCGGACTAGCGGGAGGGCCTTAGTGGATACGCAGTATTTT	CASSYRTSGRALVDTQYF
19	TRBJ2-7	TRBD2	.	TRBV5-1	TGCGCCAGCAGCAAAACTTCGGGACTAGCGGGAGGTGGCTCCTACGAGCAGTACTTC	CASSKTSGLAGGGSYEQYF